These 32 T cell receptor beta chains came from one sample sequenced in a study of response to subunit inactivated influenza vaccine. TCRdb re-derived calls from the RT-PCR reads in MiXCR, one entry per CDR3 protein. Found here are 450,000 to 600,000 distinct CDR3 sequences, more than 15% of them singletons; the top ten hold around 3%. The starting material was CD4+ T cells sorted from PBMCs, obtained approximately 25 months after vaccination. The source is a man in his fifties or sixties who received an inactivated influenza vaccine.

V and J are TRBV5-6 and TRBJ2-2; 7 bases fit TRBD1. V lost 6 bases to trimming and J lost 0 bases; unmatched junction nucleotides: 5. CDR1 and CDR2 (germline): SGHDT, YYEEEE. CDR3 length equals 15 residues. The CDR3 is CASIRGGANTGELFF. The DNA of the CDR3 is TGTGCCAGCATCCGAGGGGGCGCGAACACCGGGGAGCTGTTTTTT.

This clonotype came up a few times. The chain has TRBV29-1 and TRBJ2-1; the D is unclear. The CDR3 has 15 amino acids. The ends were cut back, 2 bases at V and 5 bases at J, with 16 bases in the middle. Germline CDR1 reads SQVTM; CDR2 reads ANQGSEA. CDR3 region: CSVERWSWANNEQFF. CDR3 DNA sequence: TGCAGCGTTGAAAGGTGGTCTTGGGCGAACAATGAGCAGTTCTTC.

This clonotype showed up just a few times. The chain recombines TRBV7-8 with TRBJ2-3; 7 bases align to TRBD1. Germline trimming cut 2 bases from V and 2 bases from J; bases unmatched to any gene: 7. Germline values: CDR1 SGHVS, CDR2 FQNEAQ. The CDR3 extends over 16 amino acids. The CDR3 bases are TGTGCCAGCAGCTTACGGGACAGCGCGATCACAGATACGCAGTATTTT. The encoded protein is CASSLRDSAITDTQYF.

This clonotype was found many times. The rearrangement uses TRBV18 and TRBJ1-1, with D possibly TRBD1 on 5 matching bases. CDR3 length: 15 residues. Germline V gene data show CDR1 as KGHSH and CDR2 as LQKENI. Trimming pared 3 bases from V and 3 bases from J, leaving 14 bases between. In nucleotides, the CDR3 is TGTGCCAGCTCACCGTTGCAGGGAAGATACACTGAAGCTTTCTTT. As protein: CASSPLQGRYTEAFF. Full variable domain (missing parts from reference TRBV18 and TRBJ1-1): NAGVMQNPRHLVRRRGQEARLRCSPMKGHSHVYWYRQLPEEGLKFMVYLQKENIIDESGMPKERFSAEFPKEGPSILRIQQVVRGDSAAYFCASSPLQGRYTEAFFGQGTRLTVV.

V is TRBV5-4 and J is TRBJ2-1; D is ambiguous. This CDR3 contains 15 residues. Germline CDR1 is SGHNT and CDR2 is YYREEE (reference sequence). V lost 2 bases and J 4 bases, leaving 13 bases between the germline ends. The CDR3 is CASSFRQPTYNEQFF. CDR3 DNA: TGTGCCAGCAGCTTTAGGCAACCGACATACAATGAGCAGTTCTTC.

This clonotype came up a few times. The chain carries TRBV5-5 and TRBJ2-5, with D unresolved. CDR1 is SGHKS, CDR2 YYEKEE, per germline (reference sequence). The V end lost 0 bases, the J end lost 4 bases, and 7 bases lay between the germline ends. The CDR3 contains 13 residues. The CDR3 spells CASSLAVGETQYF. CDR3 nucleotide sequence: TGTGCCAGCAGCTTGGCGGTGGGAGAGACCCAGTACTTC.

The chain carries TRBV4-1 and TRBJ2-1; TRBD2 might be the D (5 bases). Germline lookup yields CDR1 MGHRA and CDR2 YSYEKL. V dropped 4 bases and J dropped 2 bases, with 15 bases sitting between them. The CDR3 runs to 16 residues. Here the CDR3 reads CASSPDGVGAYNEQFF. In DNA, the CDR3 is TGCGCCAGCAGCCCCGACGGGGTCGGCGCCTACAATGAGCAGTTCTTC.

This clonotype was seen more than once but under ten times. This chain links TRBV20-1 with TRBJ2-1, with D tentatively TRBD1 or TRBD2 (5 bases each). CDR1 is DFQATT and CDR2 is SNEGSKA in the germline V gene (reference sequence). Trimming removed 1 base at V and 5 bases at J, with 12 bases between. There are 14 residues in the CDR3. The CDR3 region has the DNA TGCAGTGCTAGAGTTGCCTTGGGACACAATGAGCAGTTCTTC. Protein: CSARVALGHNEQFF.

This clonotype has just a few counts. The genes are TRBV2 and TRBJ2-4, with TRBD2 matching over 7 bases. V shed 3 bases and J 5 bases; nucleotides not matched to a gene: 13. The CDR3 loop spans 17 amino acids. The germline V gene has CDR1 SNHLY and CDR2 FYNNEI. The CDR3 coding sequence is TGTGCCAGCAGTGACCATCGGGGGGAGTGGGAGGAAAACATTCAGTACTTC. Its protein is CASSDHRGEWEENIQYF.

The sample holds many counts of this clonotype. The chain has TRBV18 and TRBJ1-5, with D hard to call. Germline lookup yields CDR1 KGHSH and CDR2 LQKENI. Trimming took 6 bases from V and 3 from J, leaving 6 bases between them. The CDR3 loop spans 12 amino acids. The CDR3 loop reads CASSPNNQPQHF. CDR3 DNA sequence: TGTGCCAGCTCCCCCAACAATCAGCCCCAGCATTTT.

The chain joins TRBV7-2 to TRBJ1-1; a possible D gene is TRBD1 (5 bases). V was trimmed by 5 bases and J by 4 bases, leaving 14 bases between them. Germline V lookup: CDR1 SGHTA, CDR2 FQGNSA. The CDR3 sequence is 14 residues long. The CDR3 spells CASSTMGDGTEAFF. For the CDR3, the DNA is TGTGCCAGCAGCACGATGGGGGATGGCACTGAAGCTTTCTTT.

This clonotype was observed many times. V and J are TRBV4-2 and TRBJ2-1; 12 positions agree with TRBD2. Germline CDR1 is LGHNA and CDR2 is YNFKEQ. V lost 0 bases to trimming and J lost 1 base; unmatched junction nucleotides: 7. The CDR3 runs 19 residues. The CDR3 DNA reads as TGTGCCAGCAGCCAAGATGGGGGACTAGCGGGTGCTTCCTACAATGAGCAGTTCTTC. Translation gives CASSQDGGLAGASYNEQFF.

The V gene is TRBV6-1, the J gene TRBJ1-1; 8 bases agree with TRBD1. Trimming at V came to 6 bases and at J to 2 bases, leaving 5 bases not matched to a gene. CDR3 length equals 14 residues. Germline V gives CDR1 MNHNS, CDR2 SASEGT. CDR3 protein: CASRRTGINTEAFF. The CDR3 coding sequence is TGTGCCAGCAGAAGGACAGGGATCAACACTGAAGCTTTCTTT.

The chain is built from TRBV28 and TRBJ1-2, with a weak D call TRBD1 (6 bases). The CDR3 is 14 amino acids. Trimming removed 4 bases at V and 3 bases at J, with 12 bases between. Looked up from germline, CDR1 is MDHEN and CDR2 is SYDVKM. As DNA, the CDR3 is TGTGCCAGCAGTTCAAACAGGGAGCACTATGGCTACACCTTC. It yields the protein CASSSNREHYGYTF.

The sample holds a few counts of this clonotype. The chain uses TRBV9 and TRBJ1-2; D may be TRBD1 (5 bases). Germline CDR1 is SGDLS and CDR2 is YYNGEE. CDR3 length equals 12 residues. V was shortened by 4 bases and J by 8 bases, with 12 bases between the two germline ends. CDR3 bases: TGTGCCAGCAGCTCGTCGGGGGGAGGCTACACCTTC. Amino acid sequence: CASSSSGGGYTF.

With regard to this clonotype: Germline and junction disagree at one end, which may indicate a read error. The V gene is TRBV7-9, the J gene TRBJ2-7; 15 bases map to TRBD2. This CDR3 is built from 17 residues. CDR1 and CDR2 from the germline V gene are SEHNR and FQNEAQ (reference sequence). CDR3 in DNA: TGTGCCAGCAGCCCGGGACTAGCGGGAGGCCGGTCCTATGAGCAGTACTTC. Its protein is CASSPGLAGGRSYEQYF.

The chain is built from TRBV5-1 and TRBJ1-6; 7 bases line up with TRBD1. Trimming cost V 4 bases and J 7 bases; bases outside gene matches: 14. Germline V lookup: CDR1 SGHRS, CDR2 YFSETQ. This CDR3 spans 17 amino acids. The CDR3 loop reads CASSQRLERGPNSPLHF. The DNA for the CDR3 is TGCGCCAGCAGCCAGCGGTTAGAAAGGGGGCCGAATTCACCCCTCCACTTT. Combining the CDR3 with reference TRBV5-1 and TRBJ1-6 gives the whole variable domain KAGVTQTPRYLIKTRGQQVTLSCSPISGHRSVSWYQQTPGQGLQFLFEYFSETQRNKGNFPGRFSGRQFSNSRSEMNVSTLELGDSALYLCASSQRLERGPNSPLHFGNGTRLTVT.

This clonotype was observed a few times. The chain has TRBV6-2 or TRBV6-3 and TRBJ2-1, with 7 bases identical to TRBD2. The ends lost 7 bases at V and 9 bases at J; junction bases unmatched: 18. CDR1 is MNHEY and CDR2 is SVGEGT in the germline V gene. The CDR3 extends over 16 amino acids. CDR3 protein: CASTAPGGMGSSEQFF. In nucleotides, the CDR3 is TGTGCCAGCACCGCTCCGGGAGGAATGGGGAGCAGTGAGCAGTTCTTC.

The chain couples TRBV5-6 to TRBJ2-2; D not certain. Trimming pared 2 bases from V and 3 bases from J, leaving 8 bases between. The CDR3 sequence is 14 residues long. Looked up from germline, CDR1 is SGHDT and CDR2 is YYEEEE. The CDR3 protein is CASSFRPDTGELFF. CDR3 bases: TGTGCCAGCAGCTTCCGTCCCGACACCGGGGAGCTGTTTTTT.

This clonotype showed up many times. The genes are TRBV4-3 and TRBJ1-3; D possibly corresponds to TRBD1 (6 bases). Per germline, CDR1 LGHNA and CDR2 YSLEER. There are 16 residues in the CDR3. V lost 0 bases and J lost 2, with 11 bases in between. The CDR3 region is CASSQDGGLAGNTIYF. In nucleotides, the CDR3 is TGCGCCAGCAGCCAAGATGGGGGGCTTGCTGGAAACACCATATATTTT.

The V and J genes are TRBV19 and TRBJ1-5; D unclear. Per the germline V gene, CDR1 is LNHDA and CDR2 is SQIVND (reference sequence). The CDR3 consists of 9 residues. Here the CDR3 DNA reads TGTGCAGAAAATCAGCCCCAGCATTTT. Translated, it gives CAENQPQHF.

The J gene is TRBJ2-5, the V gene TRBV10-3, with D possibly matching TRBD2 (6 bases). In germline, CDR1 is ENHRY, CDR2 SYGVKD. The CDR3 has 12 residues. With 6 bases removed from V and 5 bases from J, the gap between germline ends came to 10 bases. CDR3 sequence: CAIRGGGETQYF. CDR3 sequence (DNA): TGTGCCATCAGAGGTGGGGGGGAGACCCAGTACTTC.

In its sample, this clonotype was seen many times. The V and J genes are TRBV5-1 and TRBJ2-7, with 7 bases matching TRBD1. With V trimmed by 1 base and J by 2 bases, 6 bases remained unmatched. From germline, CDR1 is SGHRS and CDR2 YFSETQ. The CDR3 loop spans 15 amino acids. CDR3 DNA: TGCGCCAGCAGCTTGACAGGGGTTAACCCCTACGAGCAGTACTTC. It is translated as CASSLTGVNPYEQYF.

This chain connects TRBV27 to TRBJ2-1; 9 bases are a match to TRBD2. Trimming removed 2 bases from V and 0 bases from J; junction bases left unmatched: 5. Germline loops: CDR1 MNHEY, CDR2 SMNVEV (reference sequence). This CDR3 contains 17 residues. The CDR3 DNA sequence: TGTGCCAGCAGTTTAACGCCTAGCGGGATCTCCTACAATGAGCAGTTCTTC. This translates into CASSLTPSGISYNEQFF.

This chain joins TRBV28 and TRBJ2-5; 13 bases map to TRBD2. Germline V gives CDR1 MDHEN, CDR2 SYDVKM. J lost 4 bases, V lost 0 bases, and 2 bases had no gene match. This CDR3 is built from 16 residues. Here the CDR3 reads CASSLWRLAGGETQYF. In nucleotides, the CDR3 is TGTGCCAGCAGTTTATGGAGACTAGCGGGGGGAGAGACCCAGTACTTC.

The chain couples TRBV10-3 to TRBJ2-1; TRBD2 matches 12 bases. V lost 10 bases to trimming and J lost 9 bases; unmatched junction nucleotides: 10. Germline V gene lookup returns CDR1 ENHRY and CDR2 SYGVKD. The CDR3 has 14 residues. The CDR3 protein is CATRASGGVSEQFF. In DNA form, the CDR3 reads TGTGCCACCCGGGCTAGCGGGGGGGTCAGTGAGCAGTTCTTC.

V is TRBV5-1 and J is TRBJ2-1; D is undetermined. There are 16 residues in the CDR3. The germline CDR1 and CDR2 sequences are SGHRS and YFSETQ. With 0 bases removed from V and 0 bases from J, the gap between germline ends came to 10 bases. CDR3 nucleotides: TGCGCCAGCAGCTTGGTATCGTCTAGCTCCTACAATGAGCAGTTCTTC. Its protein product is CASSLVSSSSYNEQFF.

The V call is TRBV12-3 or TRBV12-4, the J call TRBJ2-7; 13 bases align to TRBD2. V lost 5 bases and J lost 6; bases outside the gene matches: 22. This CDR3 has 20 residues. The CDR3 protein is CASSTWGTSGVSMVAAEQYF. The CDR3 DNA follows: TGTGCCAGCAGTACTTGGGGGACTAGCGGGGTCTCGATGGTTGCTGCCGAGCAGTACTTC.

In nucleotides, the CDR3 is TGTGCCAGCAGAACCCAAGAGACCCAGTACTTC. Amino acid sequence: CASRTQETQYF. J is TRBJ2-5 and V is TRBV27, with D unresolved. CDR3 size: 11 residues. V gave up 6 bases and J gave up 1 base, with 3 bases separating them. Germline CDR1 and CDR2: MNHEY and SMNVEV (reference sequence).

This clonotype was observed many times. The chain couples TRBV28 to TRBJ1-5; no definite D call. The germline V and J ends were trimmed by 6 bases and 3 bases, with 12 bases remaining between them. CDR3 length: 14 amino acids. Germline V lookup: CDR1 MDHEN, CDR2 SYDVKM. CDR3 region: CASRTGFYNQPQHF. The DNA of the CDR3 is TGTGCCAGCAGGACCGGGTTCTACAATCAGCCCCAGCATTTT.

This clonotype was observed a handful of times. V and J are TRBV27 and TRBJ1-6; D unclear. CDR3 size: 12 residues. The V end lost 4 bases, the J end lost 11 bases, and 9 bases lay between the germline ends. Germline V gene data show CDR1 as MNHEY and CDR2 as SMNVEV (reference sequence). CDR3 in amino acids: CASSSRRTPLHF. CDR3 sequence (DNA): TGTGCCAGCAGTTCCCGGAGGACACCCCTCCACTTT.

This clonotype has a count of ten or more. The chain uses TRBV4-2 and TRBJ2-7; TRBD1 agrees at 12 bases. Per germline, CDR1 LGHNA and CDR2 YNFKEQ. V lost 4 bases, J lost 6 bases, and 16 bases stayed unmatched. CDR3 length: 18 residues. The CDR3 DNA follows: TGTGCCAGCAGCCCATTCGGGGGACAGGGGGCGCCTTCCCGCGAGCAGTACTTC. Its protein is CASSPFGGQGAPSREQYF.